The 3 T cell receptor beta chains given below trace back to one sample, sequenced in a study of shared clonotypes between healthy human individuals. Sequencing was performed with immunoSEQ multiplex PCR; in TCRdb, only in-frame clones are kept and a portion is missing. The data contain about 2.3 million clones, roughly 90% of them singletons. Input material: naive CD4+ T cells from PBMCs. Noted subset: CD45RA+ positively selected. Receptor source: a man younger than 35 in good health. Some clones in this sample may be carry-over from other donors' samples.

In DNA, the CDR3 is TGTGCCAGCAGCGTACAGGGGGCGCGGGCAGATACGCAGTATTTT. It yields the protein CASSVQGARADTQYF. The V and J genes are TRBV9 and TRBJ2-3; TRBD1 matches 8 bases. The V gene's germline CDR1 is SGDLS and CDR2 YYNGEE. J lost 4 bases, V lost 1 base, and 5 bases had no gene match. The CDR3 loop spans 15 amino acids.

With respect to this clone: The sample contains more than one DNA sequence encoding this CDR3. Written as DNA, the CDR3 is TGTGCCAGTAGTGCACCGGGACAGGGGGCCTACGAGCAGTACTTC. This encodes CASSAPGQGAYEQYF. V and J are TRBV19 and TRBJ2-7, with TRBD1 matching over 11 bases. CDR3 length: 15 residues. Trimming removed 5 bases from V and 2 bases from J; junction bases left unmatched: 5. CDR1 is LNHDA, CDR2 SQIVND, per germline (reference sequence).

The CDR3 bases are TGTGCCAGCAGTGAATGGGGTGGGAGCTACACCTTC. This sequence encodes CASSEWGGSYTF. This chain links TRBV6-1 with TRBJ1-2; D is unclear. The V end was cut by 2 bases, the J end by 9 bases, with 10 bases between. CDR3 length: 12 amino acids. Germline V gene sequence: CDR1 MNHNS, CDR2 SASEGT.